A selection of T cell receptor beta chains follows, all from one sample in a study of blood T cell repertoires in COVID-19. Clones were sequenced by immunoSEQ multiplex PCR, and TCRdb holds only the in-frame ones, with some missing. Of 200,000 to 300,000 clones listed, approximately 84% are singletons. Sequencing input: peripheral blood. The source of these receptors is a man aged 45-65 years with acute or convalescent COVID-19. The CDR3 runs from the conserved cysteine through the conserved F or W.

V: TRBV5-5; J: TRBJ1-4; CDR3: CASSLQTTNEKLFF
V: TRBV30; J: TRBJ2-1; CDR3: CAWSPKGTGSNNEQFF
V: TRBV19; J: TRBJ1-1; CDR3: CASSILSAGGNTEAFF
V: TRBV3-1/TRBV3-2; J: TRBJ2-7; CDR3: CASRNTGGPYEQYF
V: TRBV11-3; J: TRBJ2-2; CDR3: CASSSTGSRELFF
V: TRBV11-2; J: TRBJ2-7; CDR3: CASSSRMTSGSAEQYF
V: TRBV7-8; J: TRBJ1-2; CDR3: CASSVGGGGYTF
V: TRBV24-1; J: TRBJ2-7; CDR3: CATSDPDNPYEQYF
V: TRBV12-5; J: TRBJ1-2; CDR3: CASVRTGTDGGYTF
V: TRBV6-5; J: TRBJ2-1; CDR3: CASRQAGGLHNEQFF
V: TRBV13; J: TRBJ2-7; CDR3: CASNNFSSSSGNSYEQYF
V: TRBV2; J: TRBJ2-7; CDR3: CASRPGQSSYEQYF
V: TRBV9; J: TRBJ2-1; CDR3: CASSSQAGSDSYNEQFF
V: TRBV5-1; J: TRBJ1-2; CDR3: CASSSPGQGVSGYTF
V: TRBV3-1/TRBV3-2; J: TRBJ1-1; CDR3: CASSQDGRTGAGNTEAFF
V: TRBV11-2; J: TRBJ1-2; CDR3: CASSLGQVPYGYTF
V: TRBV23-1; J: TRBJ2-5; CDR3: CASTFLAEQETQYF
V: TRBV19; J: TRBJ1-6; CDR3: CASKGRTRDNSPLHF
V: TRBV13; J: TRBJ2-2; CDR3: CASSHGHNTGELFF
V: TRBV5-6; J: TRBJ1-4; CDR3: CASSRRWLNEKLFF
V: TRBV10-3; J: TRBJ1-1; CDR3: CAISESSGLDTEAFF
V: TRBV2; J: TRBJ1-5; CDR3: CASSTGLSKGNQPQHF
V: TRBV7-3; J: TRBJ2-3; CDR3: CASATPGFDGDTQYF
V: TRBV5-4; J: TRBJ1-3; CDR3: CASSLGDTGSGNTIYF
V: TRBV28; J: TRBJ2-7; CDR3: CASSETGISYEQYF
V: TRBV19; J: TRBJ1-2; CDR3: CASSTGQVRGYTF
V: TRBV6-1; J: TRBJ1-2; CDR3: CASSEGAGGNGYTF
V: TRBV6-2/TRBV6-3; J: TRBJ2-1; CDR3: CASSYNRAIGVGQFF
V: TRBV19; J: TRBJ1-2; CDR3: CASSPRTGLYGYTF
V: TRBV6-4; J: TRBJ2-1; CDR3: CASSVAESSYNEQFF
V: TRBV29-1; J: TRBJ1-2; CDR3: CSVFRGADYGYTF
V: TRBV4-1; J: TRBJ2-3; CDR3: CASSQKGGSTDTQYF
V: TRBV23-1; J: TRBJ1-6; CDR3: CASSHKTGNNSPLHF
V: TRBV30; J: TRBJ1-2; CDR3: CAWSNPYGGYTF
V: TRBV7-8; J: TRBJ2-1; CDR3: CASSRRTGASRSYNEQFF
V: TRBV12-3/TRBV12-4; J: TRBJ2-7; CDR3: CASSLGQYGEQYF
V: TRBV11-2; J: TRBJ2-7; CDR3: CASRPQGDYEQYF
V: TRBV5-6; J: TRBJ2-1; CDR3: CASSLEWSSYNEQFF
V: TRBV7-3; J: TRBJ1-1; CDR3: CASSPRRTGPNTEAFF
V: TRBV10-1; J: TRBJ1-3; CDR3: CASSENRLRNTIYF
V: TRBV6-1; J: TRBJ1-2; CDR3: CASSEDYRRPYGYTF
V: TRBV6-1; J: TRBJ2-3; CDR3: CASSERQSRTDTQYF
V: TRBV2; J: TRBJ2-2; CDR3: CANKQVNTGELFF